This T cell receptor (beta chain) was captured by sequencing in a study of T cells in women clearing cervical HPV infection. Assay used: immunoSEQ multiplex PCR; TCRdb lists only in-frame clones, some missing. The sample table includes about 35,000 clones. This CDR3 is 14 amino acids long. Germline assignment: CDR1 DFQATT and CDR2 SNEGSKA (reference sequence). A note on this clone: The germline gene is not matched at one end of the junction; a read error may be the cause. The CDR3 is cut off 3 residues early in the read; its end comes from the germline J gene.

Sequences were obtained from blood buffy coat. The clonotype originates from a woman between 18 and 75 years old with a cervical HPV16 infection that either progressed to CIN3+ or cleared (not recorded which). The chain links TRBV20-1 to TRBJ1-1; D uncertain. The part of the CDR3 DNA that was read is TGCAGTGCTAGAGATCAGAGAATGAATACTGAA. Protein product: CSARDQRMNTE. The entire CDR3 is CSARDQRMNTEAFF.